The present T cell receptor beta chain was sequenced within a study of shared clonotypes between healthy human individuals. A note on this clone: This CDR3 is also generated by other DNA sequences in the sample.

Method: immunoSEQ multiplex PCR; TCRdb's copy keeps in-frame clones and lacks some. The data show roughly 850,000 clones, with about 96% seen just once and less than 0.25% held by the top ten. CD45RO negativity and positive selection for CCR7 defined naive CD8 cells, a population that excluded terminally differentiated effector memory CD45RA+ cells. From germline, CDR1 is SGDLS and CDR2 YYNGEE. Deletions cut 2 bases from V and 4 bases from J, with 4 bases between. This CDR3 contains 12 residues. The sequence was collected from a man aged 25-45 years in good health. Sequencing was performed on naive CD8+ T cells sorted from blood. The V gene is TRBV9, the J gene TRBJ1-3; no clear D gene. CDR3 in amino acids: CASSVEGNTIYF. The CDR3 DNA follows: TGTGCCAGCAGCGTCGAGGGAAACACCATATATTTT.